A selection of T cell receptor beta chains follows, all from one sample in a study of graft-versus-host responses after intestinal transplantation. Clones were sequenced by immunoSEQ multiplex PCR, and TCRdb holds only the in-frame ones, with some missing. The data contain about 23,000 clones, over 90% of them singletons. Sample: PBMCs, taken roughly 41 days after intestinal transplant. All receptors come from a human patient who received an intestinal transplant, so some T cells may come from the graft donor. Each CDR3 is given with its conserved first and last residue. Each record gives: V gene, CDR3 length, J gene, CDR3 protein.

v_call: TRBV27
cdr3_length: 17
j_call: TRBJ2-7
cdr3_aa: CASSATGTSVYSYEQYF

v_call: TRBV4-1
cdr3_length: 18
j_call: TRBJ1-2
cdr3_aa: CASSLLISGGFIRYGYTF

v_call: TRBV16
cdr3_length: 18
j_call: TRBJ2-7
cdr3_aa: CASSRSGSQPGAAYEQYF